These 23 T cell receptor beta chains came from one sample sequenced in a study of shared clonotypes between healthy human individuals. Measured with immunoSEQ multiplex PCR; TCRdb has only the in-frame clones, and not every one. The sample holds hundreds of thousands of clones, roughly 72% seen once. Input material: PBMCs. These receptors came from a middle-aged woman in good health. Some clones in this sample may be carry-over from other donors' samples.

This chain uses TRBV29-1 with TRBJ2-3; TRBD2 is a possible D gene (5 bases). V shed 7 bases and J shed 0 bases, with 11 bases lying between them. From germline, CDR1 is SQVTM and CDR2 ANQGSEA. The CDR3 extends over 13 amino acids. CDR3 nucleotide sequence: TGCAGCGCACCCACGGGAAGCACAGATACGCAGTATTTT. Translated: CSAPTGSTDTQYF.

V and J are TRBV7-9 and TRBJ2-3, with a possible D match to TRBD2 (5 bases). Germline V gene lookup returns CDR1 SEHNR and CDR2 FQNEAQ (reference sequence). Trimming stripped 6 bases from V and 4 bases from J, with 14 bases between. The CDR3 consists of 14 residues. CDR3 residues: CASRGSQMADTQYF. CDR3 coding DNA: TGTGCCAGCAGGGGGAGTCAGATGGCAGATACGCAGTATTTT.

This clone was seen at least ten times. The chain joins TRBV4-1 to TRBJ1-5; D is ambiguous. V dropped 1 base and J dropped 2 bases, with 9 bases sitting between them. The germline CDR1 and CDR2 sequences are MGHRA and YSYEKL. This CDR3 is 15 amino acids long. The CDR3: CASSQVGRGNQPQHF. CDR3 nucleotides: TGCGCCAGCAGCCAAGTGGGAAGGGGCAATCAGCCCCAGCATTTT.

The genes are TRBV28 and TRBJ2-3; TRBD1 matches 10 bases. V lost 6 bases to trimming and J lost 4 bases; unmatched junction nucleotides: 4. In germline, CDR1 is MDHEN, CDR2 SYDVKM. CDR3 length equals 14 residues. The CDR3, as DNA: TGTGCCAGCAGGGAGACAGGGGGCGCAGATACGCAGTATTTT. As protein: CASRETGGADTQYF.

Note on this clone: The junction differs from germline at one of its ends, possibly a read error. The V gene is TRBV7-2, the J gene TRBJ2-3, with D possibly TRBD2 on 5 matching bases. Looked up from germline, CDR1 is SGHTA and CDR2 is FQGNSA. This CDR3 has 12 amino acids. CDR3 DNA sequence: TGTGCCAGCAGCTCCTACCGGGGAACGAAGGAATTT. Translation: CASSSYRGTKEF.

About this clone itself: A much larger clone lies one base from this, so it may be a read error. The rearrangement links TRBV9 to TRBJ2-6; D is uncertain. This CDR3 comprises 13 residues. Germline loops: CDR1 SGDLS, CDR2 YYNGEE. V shed 1 base and J shed 2 bases, with 1 base lying between them. The DNA for the CDR3 is TGTGCCAGCAGCGTACCTGGGGCCAACGTCCTGACTTTC. Its translation is CASSVPGANVLTF.

The gene calls are TRBV5-6 and TRBJ2-7; the D gene could be TRBD1 or TRBD2 (5 bases each). The length of the CDR3 is 13 residues. From germline, CDR1 is SGHDT and CDR2 YYEEEE. The V gene lost 7 bases and the J gene lost 3 bases, with 14 bases spanning the gap. The CDR3 bases are TGTGCCAGCGGGGACCTCGAGAACTACGAGCAGTACTTC. It translates to CASGDLENYEQYF.

The chain carries TRBV7-6 and TRBJ2-5; no clear D. V was trimmed by 2 bases and J by 5 bases, leaving 9 bases between them. Germline V gene sequence: CDR1 SGHVS, CDR2 FNYEAQ. The length of the CDR3 is 13 residues. CDR3 loop: CASSLRIAETQYF. CDR3 sequence (DNA): TGTGCCAGCAGCTTAAGAATAGCCGAGACCCAGTACTTC.

The CDR3 sequence is CASSLVAGDTEAFF. The CDR3, as DNA: TGCGCCAGCAGCTTGGTGGCAGGGGACACTGAAGCTTTCTTT. The chain uses TRBV5-1 and TRBJ1-1, with D perhaps TRBD1 (6 bases). CDR3 length: 14 amino acids. Trimming removed 0 bases from V and 3 bases from J, with 9 bases in between. Germline V gene sequence: CDR1 SGHRS, CDR2 YFSETQ.

This clone is a singleton in its sample. With a far larger clone one base away, a read error is the likely cause. This CDR3 is also generated by other DNA sequences in the sample. The J gene is TRBJ2-7, the V gene TRBV7-7, with D possibly matching TRBD2 (5 bases). The germline V gene has CDR1 SSHAT and CDR2 FNYEAQ (reference sequence). This CDR3 spans 14 amino acids. V was trimmed by 2 bases and J by 6 bases, leaving 14 bases between them. The CDR3 nucleotides read TGTGCCAGCAGCTTACAACCGGGATCGAGCGAGCAGTACTTC. It encodes CASSLQPGSSEQYF.

This sequence joins TRBV5-1 and TRBJ2-7; TRBD2 aligns across 14 bases. V shed 4 bases and J 6 bases; nucleotides not matched to a gene: 9. Per germline, CDR1 SGHRS and CDR2 YFSETQ. CDR3 size: 16 residues. The CDR3 protein is CASSQGTSGSGSEQYF. The CDR3 nucleotides are TGCGCCAGCAGCCAAGGGACTAGCGGGAGCGGTTCCGAGCAGTACTTC.

J is TRBJ2-7 and V is TRBV19, with TRBD2 matching 14 bases. Germline loops: CDR1 LNHDA, CDR2 SQIVND (reference sequence). The CDR3 spans 15 residues. The V and J ends lost 4 bases and 6 bases, in that order; junction bases with no gene match: 5. The DNA of the CDR3 is TGTGCCAGTAGTACACCGGGACTAGCGGGAGCCGAGCAGTACTTC. This sequence encodes CASSTPGLAGAEQYF.

The chain is built from TRBV30 and TRBJ2-6, with D possibly being TRBD2 (6 bases). Germline values: CDR1 GTSNPN, CDR2 SVGIG (reference sequence). CDR3 length: 15 amino acids. Between the trimmed V and J ends, which lost 8 bases and 0 bases, there was a span of 14 bases. This CDR3 reads CAAPGGSSGANVLTF. The CDR3 nucleotides are TGTGCCGCCCCCGGGGGATCCTCTGGGGCCAACGTCCTGACTTTC. The whole variable domain, remainder taken from reference TRBV30 and TRBJ2-6, is SQTIHQWPATLVQPVGSPLSLECTVEGTSNPNLYWYRQAAGRGLQLLFYSVGIGQISSEVPQNLSASRPQDRQFILSSKKLLLSDSGFYLCAAPGGSSGANVLTFGAGSRLTVL.

V gene TRBV4-1 combines with J gene TRBJ2-7, with 8 bases identical to TRBD2. V lost 1 base, J lost 3 bases, and 5 bases stayed unmatched. The CDR3 runs to 15 residues. The germline V gene has CDR1 MGHRA and CDR2 YSYEKL. CDR3 in amino acids: CASSQGPAGVYEQYF. CDR3 DNA sequence: TGCGCCAGCAGCCAAGGACCAGCGGGAGTCTACGAGCAGTACTTC.

V gene TRBV28 combines with J gene TRBJ2-7, with D unresolved. CDR3 length equals 14 residues. Per the germline V gene, CDR1 is MDHEN and CDR2 is SYDVKM. With 7 bases removed from V and 0 bases from J, the gap between germline ends came to 13 bases. The CDR3: CASTLLPSSYEQYF. In nucleotides, the CDR3 is TGTGCCAGCACCCTACTACCTAGCTCCTACGAGCAGTACTTC.

The chain recombines TRBV5-4 with TRBJ2-3, with 12 positions matching TRBD2. The V segment lost 0 bases and the J segment 4 bases; nucleotides outside the gene matches: 6. CDR1 is SGHNT, CDR2 YYREEE, per germline (reference sequence). The CDR3 spans 17 residues. DNA of the CDR3: TGTGCCAGCAGCTTGGTAGCTAGCGGGAGGGCAGCAGATACGCAGTATTTT. Protein: CASSLVASGRAADTQYF.

The chain carries TRBV4-2 and TRBJ2-1, with TRBD1 identical over 7 bases. The germline V gene encodes CDR1 LGHNA and CDR2 YNFKEQ. With V trimmed by 1 base and J by 8 bases, 23 bases remained unmatched. This CDR3 is built from 20 residues. The CDR3 region is CASSQGRAEPGDRDGYEQFF. CDR3 DNA sequence: TGTGCCAGCAGCCAAGGTCGGGCGGAGCCCGGGGACAGAGACGGATATGAGCAGTTCTTC.

As concerns this clone: Its ends do not fully match the called genes, so a read error is possible. The chain is built from TRBV5-4 and TRBJ2-4, with a tentative D call TRBD2 (6 bases). CDR1 is SGHNT and CDR2 is YYREEE in the germline V gene (reference sequence). This CDR3 region has 15 residues. Here the CDR3 DNA reads TGCGCCAGCAGCCAAGATGGGGCGCGCGGGGACATTCAGTACTTC. This translates into CASSQDGARGDIQYF.

The chain joins TRBV21-1 to TRBJ2-3; the table calls TRBD2, which could not be checked here. TRBV21-1 is deemed a pseudogene. The CDR3 length is 17 residues. CDR3 coding DNA: TGTGCCAGCAGCAAAGGTGGAGCCGTAGAATGTGCAGATACGCAGTATTTT. This codes for CASSKGGAVECADTQYF.

This clone has just a few counts. The gene calls are TRBV28 and TRBJ2-2; TRBD2 agrees at 9 bases. The V segment lost 5 bases and the J segment 2 bases; nucleotides outside the gene matches: 15. Looked up from germline, CDR1 is MDHEN and CDR2 is SYDVKM. The CDR3 has 19 residues. CDR3 nucleotide sequence: TGTGCCAGCAGTCCCGACCGCACTAGCGGGTTAACCAACACCGGGGAGCTGTTTTTT. This gives the protein CASSPDRTSGLTNTGELFF.

V gene TRBV10-3 combines with J gene TRBJ2-2; D possibly corresponds to TRBD1 (5 bases). Trimming took 3 bases from V and 7 from J, leaving 9 bases between them. Germline CDR1 reads ENHRY; CDR2 reads SYGVKD. The CDR3 is 13 amino acids. The DNA of the CDR3 is TGTGCCATCAGTGAAGCAGGGTACGGGGAGCTGTTTTTT. Translated, it gives CAISEAGYGELFF.

This chain joins TRBV5-8 and TRBJ1-5; D remains unclear. The CDR3 runs 13 residues. The V gene lost 0 bases and the J gene lost 5 bases, with 6 bases spanning the gap. The germline V gene encodes CDR1 SGHTS and CDR2 YDEGEE. CDR3 sequence (DNA): TGTGCCAGCAGCTTGGGATTCGATCAGCCCCAGCATTTT. This gives the protein CASSLGFDQPQHF.

This chain uses TRBV7-2 with TRBJ2-5; D is unresolved. V lost 5 bases and J 2 bases, leaving 9 bases between the germline ends. The CDR3 totals 13 residues. Germline CDR1 is SGHTA and CDR2 is FQGNSA. CDR3 in amino acids: CASSTSRQETQYF. The CDR3 bases are TGTGCCAGCAGCACCTCCCGACAAGAGACCCAGTACTTC.